These 7 T cell receptor beta chains were sequenced from one sample in a study of tumor and adjacent non-tumor tissue in lung cancer. A modified ARM-PCR protocol with three rounds of nested PCR amplified TCRbeta. TCRdb reprocessed the multiplex PCR reads with MiXCR, giving one entry per CDR3 protein. This table holds 100,000 to 150,000 distinct CDR3 sequences, 55% to 75% found once. The template was RNA from unsorted bulk tissue. Material: lung tumor tissue. The source of these receptors is a man aged 30-40 years with non-small cell lung cancer.

This clonotype appeared many times. The V call is TRBV4-1, the J call TRBJ1-4; D gene uncertain. V lost 4 bases, J lost 0 bases, and 9 bases lay in between. The germline V gene encodes CDR1 MGHRA and CDR2 YSYEKL. This CDR3 is built from 15 residues. The CDR3 region is CASSPYSSTNEKLFF. The CDR3 DNA reads as TGCGCCAGCAGCCCCTACAGCTCAACTAATGAAAAACTGTTTTTT.

This clonotype has just a few counts. A read error may explain this, as a much larger clone is one base away. Here the CDR3 reads CASSLSGLGGYTF. The CDR3 nucleotides are TGTGCCAGCAGCCTTAGTGGCTTGGGTGGCTACACCTTC. The V call is TRBV11-2, the J call TRBJ1-2, with D uncertain. CDR1 is SGHAT, CDR2 FQNNGV, per germline. The CDR3 sequence is 13 residues long. Trimming cost V 5 bases and J 7 bases, with 14 bases left between them.

Remarks on this clonotype: One end of the junction is discordant with germline, which a read error may explain. This chain connects TRBV4-1 to TRBJ1-5; 7 bases map to TRBD1. CDR1 is MGHRA, CDR2 YSYEKL, per germline. The CDR3 sequence is 16 residues long. CDR3 residues: CASSQPQGNSNQPQHF. The CDR3 DNA sequence: TGCGCCAGCAGCCAGCCACAGGGGAATAGCAATCAGCCCCAACATTTT.

The V call is TRBV11-1, the J call TRBJ2-1, with 8 nucleotides matching TRBD1. From germline, CDR1 is SGHAT and CDR2 FQDESV (reference sequence). The J segment lost 9 bases and the V segment lost 5 bases, leaving 6 bases of the junction unmatched. The CDR3 is 13 residues long. The CDR3 loop is CASSKDRETEQFF. The CDR3, as DNA: TGTGCCAGCAGCAAGGACAGGGAGACTGAGCAGTTCTTC.

The sample holds one count of this clonotype. Sequence at one end of the junction differs from germline and may be a read error. This rearrangement joins TRBV13 to TRBJ2-3; no clear D. CDR1 is PRHDT, CDR2 FYEKMQ, per germline (reference sequence). This CDR3 comprises 12 residues. DNA of the CDR3: TGTGCCAGCAACTTATCCACAGATACGCAGTATTTT. Its protein is CASNLSTDTQYF.

For this clonotype: A junction boundary mismatches the germline segment, possibly from a read error. V usage is TRBV4-1 and J usage is TRBJ2-7, with D perhaps assigned TRBD1 or TRBD2 (7 bases each). The germline CDR1 and CDR2 sequences are MGHRA and YSYEKL. This CDR3 has 17 residues. CDR3 region: CASSPLYLTGRVYEPYF. In DNA, the CDR3 is TGCGCCAGCAGCCCTTTATACCTGACAGGGAGGGTCTACGAGCCGTACTTC.

The count of this clonotype is one. This may be a read error, as it is one base from a much larger clone. The chain joins TRBV20-1 to TRBJ1-2, with a tentative D call TRBD1 (6 bases). The CDR3 loop spans 15 amino acids. Trimming took off 5 bases at V and 10 bases at J, with 26 bases between the two ends. Germline V gives CDR1 DFQATT, CDR2 SNEGSKA (reference sequence). The CDR3 DNA reads as TGCAGTGCTCCCGGGGGGCCGAATGGGACGGTCGTCTACACCTTC. Its translation: CSAPGGPNGTVVYTF.